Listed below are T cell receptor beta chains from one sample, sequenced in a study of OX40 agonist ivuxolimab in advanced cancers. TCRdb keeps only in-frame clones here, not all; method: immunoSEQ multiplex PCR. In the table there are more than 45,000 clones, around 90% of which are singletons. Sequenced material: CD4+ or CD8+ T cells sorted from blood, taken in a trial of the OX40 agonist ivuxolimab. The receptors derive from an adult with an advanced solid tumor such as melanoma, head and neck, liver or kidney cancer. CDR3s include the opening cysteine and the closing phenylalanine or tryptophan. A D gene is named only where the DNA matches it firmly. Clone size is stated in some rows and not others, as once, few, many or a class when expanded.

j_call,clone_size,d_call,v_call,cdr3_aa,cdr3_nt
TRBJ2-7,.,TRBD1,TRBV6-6,CASSYSGQGYEQYF,TGTGCCAGCAGTTATTCGGGACAGGGGTACGAGCAGTACTTC
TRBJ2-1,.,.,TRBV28,CASSLLENEQFF,TGTGCCAGCAGTTTATTGGAGAATGAGCAGTTCTTC
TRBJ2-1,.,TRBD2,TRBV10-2,CASSEFAAGDEQFF,TGCGCCAGCAGTGAGTTTGCAGCGGGGGATGAGCAGTTCTTC
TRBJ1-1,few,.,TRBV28,CASSFIGNTEAFF,TGTGCCAGCAGTTTTATAGGGAACACTGAAGCTTTCTTT
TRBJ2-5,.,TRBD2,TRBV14,CASSQELAEETQYF,TGTGCCAGCAGCCAAGAACTAGCGGAAGAGACCCAGTACTTC
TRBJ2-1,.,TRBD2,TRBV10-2,CASSESTSPNEQFF,TGCGCCAGCAGTGAGTCGACTAGCCCCAATGAGCAGTTCTTC
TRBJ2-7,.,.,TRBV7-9,CASSSKDSLPYEQYF,TGTGCCAGCAGCTCAAAGGACAGCTTACCTTACGAGCAGTACTTC
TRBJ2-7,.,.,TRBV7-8,CASSLALIEQYF,TGTGCCAGCAGCTTAGCGCTGATTGAGCAGTACTTC
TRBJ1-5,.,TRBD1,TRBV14,CASSQEGQGGMPPQHF,TGTGCCAGCAGCCAAGAGGGACAGGGGGGAATGCCGCCCCAGCATTTT
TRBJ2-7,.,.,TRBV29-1,CSVEEAGETYEQYF,TGCAGCGTTGAAGAGGCAGGGGAAACCTACGAGCAGTACTTC
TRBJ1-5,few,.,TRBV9,CASSVAGLANQPQHF,TGTGCCAGCAGCGTAGCGGGGCTTGCCAATCAGCCCCAGCATTTT
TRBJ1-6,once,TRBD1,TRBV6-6,CASSSRTGGVYSPLHF,TGTGCCAGCAGTTCCAGGACAGGGGGCGTTTATTCACCCCTCCACTTT
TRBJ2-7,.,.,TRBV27,CASSTGQRSYEQYF,TGTGCCAGCAGCACCGGACAGCGCTCCTACGAGCAGTACTTC
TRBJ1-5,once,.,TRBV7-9,CASSLGSGRGNQPQHF,TGTGCCAGCAGCTTAGGGTCAGGGAGGGGGAATCAGCCCCAGCATTTT
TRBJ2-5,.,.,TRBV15,CATSREGRGMEQYF,TGTGCCACCAGCAGAGAGGGCCGGGGTATGGAGCAGTACTTC
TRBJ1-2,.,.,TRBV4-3,CASSQDRTDYGYTF,TGCGCCAGCAGCCAGGACCGGACGGATTATGGCTACACCTTC
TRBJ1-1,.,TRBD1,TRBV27,CASSWDRYTEAFF,TGTGCCAGCAGTTGGGACAGATACACTGAAGCTTTCTTT
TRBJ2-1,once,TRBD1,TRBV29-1,CSAPKGASNEQFF,TGCAGCGCCCCGAAGGGGGCCTCCAATGAGCAGTTCTTC
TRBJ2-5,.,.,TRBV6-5,CASSYLDDPETQYF,TGTGCCAGCAGTTACTTGGACGACCCGGAGACCCAGTACTTC
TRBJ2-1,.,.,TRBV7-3,CASSPSSSSNEQFF,TGTGCCAGCAGCCCGAGCAGTTCGTCCAATGAGCAGTTCTTC
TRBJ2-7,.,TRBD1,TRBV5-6,CASSSEGAREQYF,TGTGCCAGCAGTTCCGAGGGGGCTAGGGAGCAGTACTTC
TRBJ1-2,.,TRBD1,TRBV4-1,CASLGQGIDNYGYTF,TGCGCCAGCCTGGGACAGGGGATTGATAACTATGGCTACACCTTC
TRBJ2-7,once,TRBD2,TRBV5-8,CASSLPSGTSSYEQYF,TGTGCCAGCAGCTTGCCCTCCGGGACTAGCTCCTACGAGCAGTACTTC
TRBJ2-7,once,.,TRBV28,CASILRGSFYEQYF,TGTGCCAGCATCTTGAGAGGGTCTTTCTACGAGCAGTACTTC
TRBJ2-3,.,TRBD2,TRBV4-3,CASSQDRWTSGGDTQYF,TGCGCCAGCAGCCAAGATCGGTGGACTAGCGGGGGGGATACGCAGTATTTT
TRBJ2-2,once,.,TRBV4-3,CASSQDPLLGTTGELFF,TGCGCCAGCAGCCAAGACCCGTTACTAGGGACGACCGGGGAGCTGTTTTTT
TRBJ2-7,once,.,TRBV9,CASSAGTPYEQYF,TGTGCCAGCAGCGCCGGGACACCCTACGAGCAGTACTTC
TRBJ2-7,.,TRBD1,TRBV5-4,CASKEGTGVLEQYF,TGTGCCAGCAAAGAAGGGACAGGGGTTCTCGAGCAGTACTTC
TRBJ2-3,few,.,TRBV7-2,CASSPGTAGGGLDTQYF,TGTGCCAGCAGCCCCGGCACGGCAGGAGGAGGGCTGGATACGCAGTATTTT
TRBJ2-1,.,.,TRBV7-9,CASSLGGTLSHNEQFF,TGTGCCAGCAGCTTAGGCGGGACTCTCTCCCACAATGAGCAGTTCTTC
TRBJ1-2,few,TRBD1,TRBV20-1,CSAQGDLSYTF,TGCAGTGCTCAGGGGGACCTTAGCTACACCTTC
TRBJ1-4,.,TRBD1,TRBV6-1,CASSGMAGGGKLFF,TGTGCCAGCAGTGGGATGGCAGGGGGAGGAAAACTGTTTTTT
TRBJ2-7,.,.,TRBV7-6,CASSFGPGLSYEQYF,TGTGCCAGCAGCTTTGGGCCAGGCCTCTCCTACGAGCAGTACTTC
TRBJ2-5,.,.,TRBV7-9,CASSSNRAGAQETQYF,TGTGCCAGCAGCTCCAATAGGGCGGGGGCCCAAGAGACCCAGTACTTC
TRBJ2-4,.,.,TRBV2,CASSEIRTAKNIQYF,TGTGCCAGCAGTGAAATCAGAACGGCCAAAAACATTCAGTACTTC
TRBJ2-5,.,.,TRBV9,CASSVGGEVDRETQYF,TGTGCCAGCAGCGTAGGTGGCGAGGTTGATCGAGAGACCCAGTACTTC
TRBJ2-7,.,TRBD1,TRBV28,CASGSQGSEQYF,TGTGCCAGCGGCTCACAGGGGAGCGAGCAGTACTTC
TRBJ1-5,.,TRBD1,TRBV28,CASSSYGQGQNQPQHF,TGTGCCAGCAGTTCATACGGACAGGGGCAAAATCAGCCCCAGCATTTT
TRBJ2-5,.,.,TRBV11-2,CASSTAGQETQYF,TGTGCCAGCAGCACCGCCGGGCAAGAGACCCAGTACTTC
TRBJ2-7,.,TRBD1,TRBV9,CASSASGTGTYEQYF,TGTGCCAGCAGCGCCTCCGGGACAGGGACCTACGAGCAGTACTTC
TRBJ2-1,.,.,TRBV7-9,CASSLRVNEQFF,TGTGCCAGCAGCTTAAGGGTCAATGAGCAGTTCTTC
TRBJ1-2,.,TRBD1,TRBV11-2,CASSLGGGAVSYGYTF,TGTGCCAGCAGCTTAGGAGGGGGCGCTGTCAGCTATGGCTACACCTTC